The rows below give T cell receptor beta chains drawn from one sample of a study of blood T cell repertoires in COVID-19. The assay was immunoSEQ multiplex PCR, and TCRdb's table has in-frame clones only and misses some. The table lists about 250,000 clones, more than 75% of them singletons. The sequencing sample was made of PBMCs or T cells enriched from blood (not recorded which). The source is a man aged 18-30 years who had recovered from COVID-19. Both conserved end residues are part of each CDR3. Fields, in order: V gene, D gene, clone size, J gene, CDR3 protein, CDR3 DNA. D genes are given only for firm matches. Rows give clone size only sometimes, using once, few, many, or a class for an expanded clone.

TRBV5-1	NA	once	TRBJ2-7	CASEGQPYEQYF	TGCGCCAGCGAAGGACAGCCCTACGAGCAGTACTTC
TRBV27	NA	NA	TRBJ2-3	CASSPVASTDTQYF	TGTGCCAGCAGCCCCGTGGCCTCCACAGATACGCAGTATTTT
TRBV18	NA	NA	TRBJ2-7	CASSPGTYEQYF	TGTGCCAGCTCGCCTGGGACTTACGAGCAGTACTTC
TRBV4-2	NA	NA	TRBJ2-3	CASSQGDTHTDTQYF	TGTGCCAGCAGCCAAGGGGACACACACACAGATACGCAGTATTTT
TRBV28	NA	NA	TRBJ1-2	CASSFRGYGYTF	TGTGCCAGCAGTTTCAGGGGCTATGGCTACACCTTC
TRBV9	NA	NA	TRBJ2-5	CASSVAHGRVGETQYF	TGTGCCAGCAGCGTAGCCCACGGCAGGGTCGGAGAGACCCAGTACTTC
TRBV20-1	NA	NA	TRBJ2-7	CSATSGEGKYF	TGCAGTGCTACTTCAGGGGAAGGGAAGTACTTC
TRBV24-1	NA	NA	TRBJ2-5	CATSSTRGPAGIQETQYF	TGTGCCACCAGCTCGACCCGGGGGCCAGCGGGGATCCAAGAGACCCAGTACTTC
TRBV28	NA	NA	TRBJ2-1	CASTKGGANNEQFF	TGTGCCAGCACCAAAGGGGGAGCAAACAATGAGCAGTTCTTC
TRBV3-1/TRBV3-2	TRBD2	NA	TRBJ2-1	CASSQDGLAASVQFF	TGTGCCAGCAGCCAAGACGGACTAGCGGCGTCGGTGCAGTTCTTC